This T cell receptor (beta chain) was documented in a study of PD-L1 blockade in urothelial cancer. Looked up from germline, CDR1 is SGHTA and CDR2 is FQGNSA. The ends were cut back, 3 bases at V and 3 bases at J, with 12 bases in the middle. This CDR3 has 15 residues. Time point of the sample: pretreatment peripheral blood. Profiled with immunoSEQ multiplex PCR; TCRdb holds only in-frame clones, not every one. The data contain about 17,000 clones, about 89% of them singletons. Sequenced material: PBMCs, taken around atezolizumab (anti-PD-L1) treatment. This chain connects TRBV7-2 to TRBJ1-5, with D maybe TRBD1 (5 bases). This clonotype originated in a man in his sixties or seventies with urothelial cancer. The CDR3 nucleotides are TGTGCCAGCAGCTTTCGCAGGGCCCCCAATCAGCCCCAGCATTTT. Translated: CASSFRRAPNQPQHF. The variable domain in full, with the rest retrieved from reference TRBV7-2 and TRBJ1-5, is GAGVSQSPSNKVTEKGKDVELRCDPISGHTALYWYRQSLGQGLEFLIYFQGNSAPDKSGLPSDRFSAERTGGSVSTLTIQRTQQEDSAVYLCASSFRRAPNQPQHFGDGTRLSIL.